These T cell receptor beta chains were read from a single sample in a study of PD-L1 blockade in urothelial cancer. The data were produced by immunoSEQ multiplex PCR, yet TCRdb's version contains in-frame clones alone and is incomplete. The table lists around 19,000 clones, about 80% of them singletons. The material was PBMCs, obtained around atezolizumab (anti-PD-L1) treatment. Receptor source: a man in his fifties with urothelial cancer. Each CDR3 is given with its conserved first and last residue. D genes are given only for firm matches. Clone size is given for some rows only: seen once, a few or many times, or a class if the clone is expanded.

TRBV9	.	TRBJ1-1	.	TGTGCCAGCAGCCCCCACCTAGGGAGCACTGAAGCTTTCTTT	CASSPHLGSTEAFF
TRBV7-3	TRBD1	TRBJ1-2	.	TGTGCCAGCAGCCCCTCCCCGGGACAGCTCTATGGCTACACCTTC	CASSPSPGQLYGYTF
TRBV28	.	TRBJ1-2	.	TGTGCCAGCAGTTTAGGGGGGAATTTGGACTATGGCTACACCTTC	CASSLGGNLDYGYTF
TRBV5-1	.	TRBJ1-4	.	TGCGCCAGCAGCTTGGTATCGCGGAGTAATGAAAAACTGTTTTTT	CASSLVSRSNEKLFF
TRBV5-1	.	TRBJ2-5	.	TGCGCCAGCAGCCAGGAGGGGGGGAGGGAGACCCAGTACTTC	CASSQEGGRETQYF
TRBV27	.	TRBJ2-7	.	TGTGCCAGCAGTTTTGGACTACAAAGCTCCTACGAGCAGTACTTC	CASSFGLQSSYEQYF
TRBV30	TRBD2	TRBJ2-2	.	TGTGCCTGGATGGGGGGGTCGAACACCGGGGAGCTGTTTTTT	CAWMGGSNTGELFF
TRBV18	.	TRBJ1-6	.	TGTGCCAGCTCAAGAGGGCCTAATTCACCCCTCCACTTT	CASSRGPNSPLHF
TRBV29-1	TRBD1	TRBJ1-1	.	TGCAGCGAAAGGACAGGGGAGAACACTGAAGCTTTCTTT	CSERTGENTEAFF
TRBV5-4	TRBD2	TRBJ2-6	few	TGTGCCAGCAGCTTGGGGACTAGCGGGAGGGCCTCCCTAGGGGCCAACGTCCTGACTTTC	CASSLGTSGRASLGANVLTF
TRBV5-1	TRBD2	TRBJ2-4	few	TGCGCCAGCAAAGCTGGGGGGGACGCCAGAGGGTACATTCAGTACTTC	CASKAGGDARGYIQYF
TRBV5-6	TRBD1	TRBJ1-2	.	TGTGCCAGCAGCTTGGAAAGGACAGGGGGCTTTTATGGCTACACCTTC	CASSLERTGGFYGYTF
TRBV18	TRBD1	TRBJ2-6	.	TGTGCCAGCTCACCGGACAGGCCCGGATCTGGGGCCAACGTCCTGACTTTC	CASSPDRPGSGANVLTF
TRBV5-6	TRBD2	TRBJ2-3	.	TGTGCCAGCAGCTGGGGGGGGAGCAGCACAGATACGCAGTATTTT	CASSWGGSSTDTQYF
TRBV18	TRBD1	TRBJ1-5	once	TGTGCCAGCTCACCACCGACAGGGGGCGGTCAGCCCCAGCATTTT	CASSPPTGGGQPQHF
TRBV5-1	.	TRBJ1-1	.	TGCGCCAGCAGACACCACAGTACCGCCATGAACACTGAAGCTTTCTTT	CASRHHSTAMNTEAFF
TRBV19	TRBD1	TRBJ1-2	few	TGTGCCAGTACCACCCACGACAGGGTGGATGGCTACACCTTC	CASTTHDRVDGYTF
TRBV5-1	.	TRBJ2-2	.	TGCGCCAGCAGCCCCTACTTGGAGTCTGGCGGGGAGCTGTTTTTT	CASSPYLESGGELFF
TRBV5-1	TRBD1	TRBJ1-1	.	TGCGCCAGCAGCTACATACAGGGGGCGAACACTGAAGCTTTCTTT	CASSYIQGANTEAFF
TRBV27	.	TRBJ2-3	.	TGTGCCAGCACCACTGGGGGGAGTCCCACGCAGTATTTT	CASTTGGSPTQYF
TRBV9	TRBD1	TRBJ2-7	.	TGTGCCAGCAGCCCACGGACAGGGGGCGACGAGCAGTACTTC	CASSPRTGGDEQYF
TRBV6-1	.	TRBJ1-1	.	TGTGCCAGCAGTGAGACAGTGGGCACTGAAGCTTTCTTT	CASSETVGTEAFF